The 18 T cell receptor beta chains below were found in one sample sequenced in a study of T cell responses to AZD1222 COVID-19 vaccine. TCRdb's table, derived via immunoSEQ multiplex PCR, lists solely in-frame clones and lacks some. The table records 95,000 to 150,000 clones, roughly 90% of them present only once. The starting material was peripheral blood, obtained on day 0 of AZD1222 vaccination. The origin of the receptors is an adult in good health.

V is TRBV7-9 and J is TRBJ1-6; D unresolved. The ends were cut back, 5 bases at V and 8 bases at J, with 10 bases in the middle. The germline V gene has CDR1 SEHNR and CDR2 FQNEAQ (reference sequence). The CDR3 contains 13 residues. Here the CDR3 DNA reads TGTGCCAGCAGCCCTATCACGGATTCACCCCTCCACTTT. Translated, it gives CASSPITDSPLHF. The whole variable domain, filled in from reference TRBV7-9 and TRBJ1-6, reads DTGVSQNPRHKITKRGQNVTFRCDPISEHNRLYWYRQTLGQGPEFLTYFQNEAQLEKSRLLSDRFSAERPKGSFSTLEIQRTEQGDSAMYLCASSPITDSPLHFGNGTRLTVT.

On this clone itself: The sample carries other DNA sequences with the same CDR3. The chain joins TRBV27 to TRBJ1-5; no clear D. This CDR3 has 14 residues. Deletions cut 1 base from V and 1 base from J, with 5 bases between. The germline gives CDR1 MNHEY, CDR2 SMNVEV (reference sequence). CDR3 amino acids: CASSLLGSNQPQHF. The CDR3 bases are TGTGCCAGCAGTTTATTAGGGAGCAATCAGCCCCAGCATTTT.

This rearrangement joins TRBV3-1 (or the pseudogene TRBV3-2) to TRBJ1-4, with D possibly being TRBD1 (5 bases). CDR1 and CDR2 from the germline V gene are LGHDT and YNNKEL (reference sequence). This CDR3 contains 15 residues. V was trimmed by 9 bases and J by 0 bases, leaving 14 bases between them. CDR3 nucleotides: TGTGCCAGTTGGGACGGAAGTTCAACTAATGAAAAACTGTTTTTT. Protein: CASWDGSSTNEKLFF.

V usage is TRBV3-1 (or the pseudogene TRBV3-2) and J usage is TRBJ2-1, with 15 bases that match TRBD2. The CDR3 has 16 residues. V shed 4 bases and J 7 bases; nucleotides not matched to a gene: 5. Germline V CDR1 and CDR2: LGHDT, YNNKEL (reference sequence). The CDR3 DNA is TGTGCCAGCAGCCCCGGACTAGCGGGGGGGCCAAATGAGCAGTTCTTC. Protein: CASSPGLAGGPNEQFF.

V gene TRBV28 combines with J gene TRBJ1-2; D uncertain. The CDR3 is made up of 11 amino acids. The germline V gene has CDR1 MDHEN and CDR2 SYDVKM. Trimming cost V 4 bases and J 2 bases, with 2 bases left between them. For the CDR3, the DNA is TGTGCCAGCAGTTGGAACTATGGCTACACCTTC. It specifies CASSWNYGYTF.

The chain has TRBV2 and TRBJ2-7; no firm D call. The germline V gene has CDR1 SNHLY and CDR2 FYNNEI. The V and J ends lost 3 bases and 1 base respectively, with 10 bases between them. This CDR3 is 14 amino acids long. CDR3 nucleotide sequence: TGTGCCAGCAGTGAGGCCTGGGCATCCTACGAGCAGTACTTC. Translating it yields CASSEAWASYEQYF.

The chain recombines TRBV9 with TRBJ2-1; 12 bases are shared with TRBD2. Germline loops: CDR1 SGDLS, CDR2 YYNGEE. The CDR3 loop spans 16 amino acids. Trimming cost V 3 bases and J 7 bases; bases outside gene matches: 8. CDR3: CASSAPSGRARNEQFF. The CDR3 bases are TGTGCCAGCAGCGCGCCTAGCGGGAGGGCCAGGAATGAGCAGTTCTTC.

This chain connects TRBV6-5 to TRBJ1-1; 8 bases fit TRBD1. The trim removed 3 bases at V and 7 bases at J, leaving 13 bases unmatched. This CDR3 contains 16 residues. The V gene's germline CDR1 is MNHEY and CDR2 SVGAGI. For the CDR3, the DNA is TGTGCCAGCAGTTATTGGGCAGGGGGCGCGAGTCGTGAAGCTTTCTTT. Its translation is CASSYWAGGASREAFF.

The chain is built from TRBV5-5 and TRBJ1-2; no definite D call. Trimming pared 4 bases from V and 0 bases from J, leaving 10 bases between. Germline V gene lookup returns CDR1 SGHKS and CDR2 YYEKEE (reference sequence). This CDR3 spans 14 amino acids. As DNA, the CDR3 is TGTGCCAGCAGCGCGTTATCGGCTAACTATGGCTACACCTTC. Its translation: CASSALSANYGYTF.

The V call is TRBV9, the J call TRBJ2-7, with TRBD1 identical over 9 bases. Germline CDR1 SGDLS, CDR2 YYNGEE. The CDR3 covers 15 residues. The V segment lost 1 base and the J segment 3 bases; nucleotides outside the gene matches: 5. Here the CDR3 reads CASSVLGDRVYEQYF. The CDR3, as DNA: TGTGCCAGCAGCGTATTAGGGGACAGGGTCTACGAGCAGTACTTC.

The chain recombines TRBV21-1 with TRBJ1-1; the table's D call, TRBD1, has no DNA check behind it. TRBV21-1 is an annotated pseudogene. The CDR3 consists of 17 residues. CDR3 in DNA: TGTGCCAGCAGCAAAGTGACCTCCCGGGACACTAACACTGAAGCTTTCTTT. Translating it yields CASSKVTSRDTNTEAFF.

The J gene is TRBJ1-2, the V gene TRBV6-5, with TRBD1 as a possible D gene (5 bases). The V end lost 6 bases, the J end lost 4 bases, and 9 bases lay between the germline ends. The CDR3 loop spans 12 amino acids. Germline lookup yields CDR1 MNHEY and CDR2 SVGAGI. This chain's CDR3 is CASSRDFYGYTF. DNA of the CDR3: TGTGCCAGCAGCCGGGACTTCTATGGCTACACCTTC.

The J gene is TRBJ2-7, the V gene TRBV9, with D maybe TRBD1 (6 bases). The V gene lost 0 bases and the J gene lost 3 bases, with 13 bases spanning the gap. CDR1 is SGDLS and CDR2 is YYNGEE in the germline V gene. The length of the CDR3 is 15 residues. In DNA form, the CDR3 reads TGTGCCAGCAGCGTAGACCCTGGGACAAGCTACGAGCAGTACTTC. Amino acids: CASSVDPGTSYEQYF.

This chain links TRBV7-2 with TRBJ2-3; 14 bases match TRBD2. CDR3 length equals 20 residues. Trimming cost V 0 bases and J 4 bases; bases outside gene matches: 12. CDR1 is SGHTA, CDR2 FQGNSA, per germline. In nucleotides, the CDR3 is TGTGCCAGCAGCTTAGCTTCAACCGGGACTAGCGGGAGAAAAGCAGATACGCAGTATTTT. This gives the protein CASSLASTGTSGRKADTQYF.

This chain connects TRBV4-3 to TRBJ1-1; D unclear. V was pared by 4 bases and J by 2 bases, with 8 bases between. This CDR3 is 13 amino acids long. The germline CDR1 and CDR2 sequences are LGHNA and YSLEER. The DNA of the CDR3 is TGCGCCAGCAGCCTGACAAGTAACACTGAAGCTTTCTTT. Translated, it gives CASSLTSNTEAFF.

The chain recombines TRBV5-1 with TRBJ2-2; TRBD2 matches at 8 bases. Unmatched junction bases numbered 7, after V lost 4 bases and J lost 5 bases. CDR1 is SGHRS and CDR2 is YFSETQ in the germline V gene. This CDR3 has 15 residues. DNA of the CDR3: TGCGCCAGCAGCCGGAATAGCGGGGTAACCGGGGAGCTGTTTTTT. Translating it yields CASSRNSGVTGELFF.

This sequence joins TRBV12-3 or TRBV12-4 and TRBJ1-1; D is uncertain. V was shortened by 5 bases and J by 11 bases, with 9 bases between the two germline ends. The CDR3 sequence is 10 residues long. CDR3 region: CASSGVGAFF. DNA for the CDR3: TGTGCCAGCAGTGGGGTTGGGGCTTTCTTT.

In this sample, this clone turned up a few times. The chain employs TRBV4-3 and TRBJ2-7; the D call may be TRBD1 or TRBD2 (6 bases each). Trimming took off 1 base at V and 13 bases at J, with 17 bases between the two ends. This CDR3 is 13 amino acids long. CDR1 LGHNA and CDR2 YSLEER come from the germline V gene. The CDR3 bases are TGCGCCAGCAGCCAAGTGGGGGGCCGCCAAATATACTTC. Protein product: CASSQVGGRQIYF.